This T cell receptor beta chain was sequenced in a study of blood T cell repertoires in COVID-19. In the study overall: Samples representing acute and convalescent COVID-19 were sourced from the United States, Italy and Spain. T cells, B-cell-depleted T cells, or PBMCs provided the cDNA or gDNA that served as material.

Measured with immunoSEQ multiplex PCR; TCRdb has only the in-frame clones, and not every one. The sample holds roughly 70,000 clones, approximately 90% seen once. This CDR3 has 17 amino acids. The source of this sequence is a woman aged 55-75 years with active COVID-19. The chain carries TRBV21-1 and TRBJ2-2; TRBD1, as called in the table, went unchecked against the DNA. TRBV21-1 is a known pseudogene. Input material: peripheral blood. The CDR3, as DNA: TGTGCCAGCAGCAAGGGCCTTGGGACAGGGTGCACCGGGGAGCTGTTTTTT. This gives the protein CASSKGLGTGCTGELFF.